The 9 T cell receptor beta chains reported below all come from one sample, sequenced in a study of blood T cell repertoires in COVID-19. TCRdb's copy holds only in-frame clones and misses some; the assay was immunoSEQ multiplex PCR. The table records a few hundred thousand clones, about four fifths of them present only once. Sequenced input: peripheral blood. All receptors come from a woman aged 45 to 65 with acute or convalescent COVID-19.

The chain employs TRBV7-6 and TRBJ1-1, with 8 positions matching TRBD1. With 1 base clipped from V and 11 bases from J, the junction kept 12 bases outside the gene matches. This CDR3 is built from 15 residues. Germline CDR1 SGHVS, CDR2 FNYEAQ. The CDR3 DNA reads TGTGCCAGCAGCTTAGGCTTCGCAGGGGGCTCAAAGGCTTTCTTT. Its protein is CASSLGFAGGSKAFF.

The CDR3 reads CASSLDRSKNIQYF. The DNA of the CDR3 is TGTGCCAGCTCACTTGACAGGTCCAAAAACATTCAGTACTTC. The V and J genes are TRBV18 and TRBJ2-4, with TRBD1 as a possible D gene (6 bases). The CDR3 is 14 amino acids. The V end lost 4 bases, the J end lost 2 bases, and 9 bases lay between the germline ends. CDR1 and CDR2 (germline): KGHSH, LQKENI.

With respect to this clone: The same CDR3 also results from other DNA sequences found in this sample. V is TRBV19 and J is TRBJ1-2; D is undetermined. V lost 2 bases and J lost 5, with 6 bases in between. This CDR3 spans 12 amino acids. Germline assignment: CDR1 LNHDA and CDR2 SQIVND (reference sequence). This chain's CDR3 is CASSIQRYGYTF. CDR3 nucleotides: TGTGCCAGTAGTATACAGCGTTATGGCTACACCTTC.

The CDR3 spells CASSTRFSPGNTIYF. CDR3 nucleotide sequence: TGCGCCAGCAGCACAAGATTTAGCCCTGGAAACACCATATATTTT. The J gene is TRBJ1-3, the V gene TRBV5-1, with D unclear. This CDR3 comprises 15 residues. Looked up from germline, CDR1 is SGHRS and CDR2 is YFSETQ. V was cut by 4 bases and J by 2 bases, with 13 bases left in between.

The rearrangement uses TRBV6-5 and TRBJ2-1; D may be TRBD2 (5 bases). CDR1 is MNHEY and CDR2 is SVGAGI in the germline V gene. The CDR3 loop spans 14 amino acids. Trimming pared 9 bases from V and 0 bases from J, leaving 12 bases between. The DNA for the CDR3 is TGTGCCAGTACGAGCGGAGGCTCCTACAATGAGCAGTTCTTC. It is translated as CASTSGGSYNEQFF.

This rearrangement joins TRBV5-1 to TRBJ2-3; D is possibly TRBD1 (6 bases). The CDR3 sequence is 13 residues long. The ends were cut back, 4 bases at V and 7 bases at J, with 13 bases in the middle. Looked up from germline, CDR1 is SGHRS and CDR2 is YFSETQ. CDR3 coding DNA: TGCGCCAGCAGCCAACTCGGGACAAATACGCAGTATTTT. Protein product: CASSQLGTNTQYF.

This chain uses TRBV7-9 with TRBJ2-2; D not certain. The length of the CDR3 is 15 residues. Trimming removed 5 bases at V and 0 bases at J, with 10 bases between. CDR1 and CDR2 (germline): SEHNR, FQNEAQ (reference sequence). CDR3 in amino acids: CASSRLETNTGELFF. The CDR3, as DNA: TGTGCCAGCAGCCGATTAGAAACGAACACCGGGGAGCTGTTTTTT.

The chain employs TRBV20-1 and TRBJ1-1, with D possibly being TRBD1 (5 bases). V was clipped by 4 bases and J by 5 bases, with 8 bases between them. This CDR3 comprises 11 residues. Looked up from germline, CDR1 is DFQATT and CDR2 is SNEGSKA (reference sequence). The CDR3 coding sequence is TGCAGTGCTAAAGACAGAACTGAAGCTTTCTTT. Amino acid sequence: CSAKDRTEAFF.

The chain uses TRBV3-1 (or the pseudogene TRBV3-2) and TRBJ2-2; 9 positions agree with TRBD1. The germline V gene encodes CDR1 LGHDT and CDR2 YNNKEL (reference sequence). The CDR3 has 18 residues. V lost 1 base to trimming and J lost 4 bases; unmatched junction nucleotides: 10. The CDR3 nucleotides read TGTGCCAGCAGCCAAGCCACAGGGGGCGCTTTCGGCACCGGGGAGCTGTTTTTT. Its translation is CASSQATGGAFGTGELFF.